The 10 T cell receptor beta chains below all came from one sample that was sequenced in a study of shared clonotypes between healthy human individuals. Produced via immunoSEQ multiplex PCR; TCRdb's table is partial and in-frame only. The repertoire consists of roughly 700,000 clones, with approximately 79% occurring once and the leading ten covering over 1.5%. Sequencing was done on a sample of memory CD4+ T cells sorted from blood. Subset here: CD45RA-negative fraction. These TCRs come from a woman younger than 45 in good health.

The chain links TRBV2 to TRBJ2-4; D possibly corresponds to TRBD1 (5 bases). Germline V CDR1 and CDR2: SNHLY, FYNNEI. The length of the CDR3 is 14 residues. V lost 7 bases and J 0 bases, leaving 10 bases between the germline ends. Here the CDR3 DNA reads TGTGCCAGCAAACAGGAAATAGCCAAAAACATTCAGTACTTC. Its translation is CASKQEIAKNIQYF.

The J gene is TRBJ2-3, the V gene TRBV29-1; no clear D gene. Germline V gene lookup returns CDR1 SQVTM and CDR2 ANQGSEA. The V end lost 6 bases, the J end lost 6 bases, and 7 bases lay between the germline ends. The CDR3 loop spans 10 amino acids. DNA for the CDR3: TGCAGCGTAAGAGGCGATACGCAGTATTTT. Encoded protein: CSVRGDTQYF.

The chain recombines TRBV5-1 with TRBJ2-7; 10 bases line up with TRBD2. CDR3 length: 14 amino acids. The V gene end was trimmed by 4 bases and the J gene end by 4 bases; junction bases not matched to a gene: 5. Germline V gene lookup returns CDR1 SGHRS and CDR2 YFSETQ. CDR3 amino acids: CASSPTSGVYEQYF. The CDR3 DNA reads TGCGCCAGCAGCCCTACTAGCGGGGTATACGAGCAGTACTTC.

The V and J genes are TRBV30 and TRBJ2-3, with a weak D call TRBD1 (6 bases). V lost 4 bases, J lost 6 bases, and 20 bases lay in between. The germline gives CDR1 GTSNPN, CDR2 SVGIG (reference sequence). The length of the CDR3 is 15 residues. The CDR3 DNA reads TGTGCCTGGACTAGCAACAGGGATACAACCGATACGCAGTATTTT. Protein: CAWTSNRDTTDTQYF.

This clone showed up just a few times. V usage is TRBV28 and J usage is TRBJ2-7, with TRBD2 matching over 14 bases. Per the germline V gene, CDR1 is MDHEN and CDR2 is SYDVKM. The J segment lost 4 bases and the V segment lost 6 bases, leaving 2 bases of the junction unmatched. This CDR3 is 14 amino acids long. The CDR3 DNA sequence: TGTGCCAGCAGGACTAGCGGGAGGGGGTACGAGCAGTACTTC. Amino acid sequence: CASRTSGRGYEQYF. Variable domain in full (rest from reference TRBV28 and TRBJ2-7): DVKVTQSSRYLVKRTGEKVFLECVQDMDHENMFWYRQDPGLGLRLIYFSYDVKMKEKGDIPEGYSVSREKKERFSLILESASTNQTSMYLCASRTSGRGYEQYFGPGTRLTVT.

The chain joins TRBV18 to TRBJ2-7, with 9 bases aligning to TRBD1. With V trimmed by 1 base and J by 1 base, 2 bases remained unmatched. In germline, CDR1 is KGHSH, CDR2 LQKENI. The CDR3 has 15 residues. Written as DNA, the CDR3 is TGTGCCAGCTCACCACGCGGACAGGGGTCCTACGAGCAGTACTTC. Translating gives CASSPRGQGSYEQYF.

In this sample, this clone turned up a few times. The chain has TRBV27 and TRBJ2-2, with 7 bases aligning to TRBD2. With V trimmed by 5 bases and J by 6 bases, 6 bases remained unmatched. Germline assignment: CDR1 MNHEY and CDR2 SMNVEV (reference sequence). The CDR3 has 14 amino acids. The CDR3 sequence is CASSNGLDAGELFF. CDR3 nucleotides: TGTGCCAGCAGTAACGGACTAGATGCCGGGGAGCTGTTTTTT.

The J gene is TRBJ2-2, the V gene TRBV28; D gene uncertain. V was pared by 5 bases and J by 7 bases, with 14 bases between. Germline V lookup: CDR1 MDHEN, CDR2 SYDVKM. This CDR3 is built from 14 residues. CDR3: CASSAAPGIGELFF. CDR3 bases: TGTGCCAGCAGTGCAGCGCCTGGGATCGGGGAGCTGTTTTTT.

The CDR3 reads CASSLVTANYGYTF. The CDR3 bases are TGTGCCAGCAGCTTGGTCACGGCGAACTATGGCTACACCTTC. The J gene is TRBJ1-2, the V gene TRBV5-8; D remains ambiguous. In germline, CDR1 is SGHTS, CDR2 YDEGEE. V lost 0 bases and J 2 bases, leaving 8 bases between the germline ends. The CDR3 is made up of 14 amino acids.

The chain has TRBV28 and TRBJ1-4; D call uncertain. This CDR3 contains 14 residues. Germline-derived CDR1 and CDR2 are MDHEN and SYDVKM. The V gene lost 8 bases and the J gene lost 2 bases, with 12 bases spanning the gap. Here the CDR3 DNA reads TGTGCCAGCTTACCTCAGGTGACTAATGAAAAACTGTTTTTT. Its translation: CASLPQVTNEKLFF.